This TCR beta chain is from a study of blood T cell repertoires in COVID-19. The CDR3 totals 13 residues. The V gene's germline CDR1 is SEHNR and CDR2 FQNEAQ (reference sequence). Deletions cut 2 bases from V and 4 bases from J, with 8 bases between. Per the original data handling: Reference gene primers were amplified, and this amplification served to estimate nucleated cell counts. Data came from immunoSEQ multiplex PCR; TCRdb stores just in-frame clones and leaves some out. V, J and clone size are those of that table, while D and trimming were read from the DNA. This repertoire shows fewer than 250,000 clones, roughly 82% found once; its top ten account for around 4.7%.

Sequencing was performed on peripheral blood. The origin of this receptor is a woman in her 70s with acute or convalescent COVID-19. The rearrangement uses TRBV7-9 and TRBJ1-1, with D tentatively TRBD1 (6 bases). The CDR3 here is CASSLMGATEAFF. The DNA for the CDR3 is TGTGCCAGCAGCTTAATGGGGGCCACTGAAGCTTTCTTT.